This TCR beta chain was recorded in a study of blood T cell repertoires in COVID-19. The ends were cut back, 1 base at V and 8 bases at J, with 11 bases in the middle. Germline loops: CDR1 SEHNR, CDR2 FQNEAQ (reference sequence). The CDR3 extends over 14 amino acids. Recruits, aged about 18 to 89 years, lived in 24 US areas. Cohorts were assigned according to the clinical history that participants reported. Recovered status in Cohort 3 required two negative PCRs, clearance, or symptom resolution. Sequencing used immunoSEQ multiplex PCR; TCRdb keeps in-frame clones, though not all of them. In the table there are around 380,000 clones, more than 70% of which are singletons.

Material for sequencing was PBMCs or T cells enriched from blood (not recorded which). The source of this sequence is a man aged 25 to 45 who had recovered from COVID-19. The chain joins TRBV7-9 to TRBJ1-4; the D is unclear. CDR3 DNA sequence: TGTGCCAGCAGCTTAGACACGGGAGGCGAAAAACTGTTTTTT. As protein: CASSLDTGGEKLFF.